Reported below is one TCR beta chain. Residents of over 20 US areas, aged roughly 18 to 89 years, made up the participants. Participants had their cohort set by participant-reported clinical history. The sample comes from a study of blood T cell repertoires in COVID-19. About the research overall: PBMCs, B-cell-depleted T cells, or T cells provided the cDNA or gDNA that made up the material.

Trimming removed 5 bases at V and 2 bases at J, with 13 bases between. CDR3 size: 15 residues. Germline lookup yields CDR1 SGHNT and CDR2 YENEEA. TCRdb's table, derived via immunoSEQ multiplex PCR, lists solely in-frame clones and lacks some. The sample includes 200,000 or so clones, about 88% of them seen just once. The rearrangement uses TRBV11-3 and TRBJ2-1; D may be TRBD2 (7 bases). Sequencing was performed on PBMCs or T cells enriched from blood (not recorded which). The receptor was derived from a woman aged 25 to 45 who had recovered from COVID-19. The CDR3 sequence: CASSTGGAPYNEQFF. CDR3 coding DNA: TGTGCCAGCAGCACTGGGGGGGCGCCCTACAATGAGCAGTTCTTC.